The 25 T cell receptor beta chains below come from one sample, sequenced in a study of T cells after yellow fever vaccination. One entry per CDR3 protein, called by TCRdb with MiXCR from the 5' RACE reads. The table shows 150,000 to 200,000 distinct CDR3 sequences, with about a tenth occurring only once. Sequenced material: CD8+ T cells sorted from PBMCs, taken 45 days after the yellow fever booster vaccination. The source is a man aged 18 to 35 who received the YFV17D yellow fever vaccine.

This clonotype showed up many times. The gene calls are TRBV6-6 and TRBJ2-1, with D uncertain. Per the germline V gene, CDR1 is MNHNY and CDR2 is SVGAGI (reference sequence). The V and J ends lost 2 bases and 4 bases respectively, with 9 bases between them. CDR3 length: 14 residues. CDR3 in amino acids: CASSYGGGYNEQFF. CDR3 coding DNA: TGTGCCAGCAGTTACGGTGGCGGTTACAATGAGCAGTTCTTC.

This clonotype was seen ten or more times. The chain recombines TRBV4-1 with TRBJ2-7; 8 bases map to TRBD2. Germline V gene data show CDR1 as MGHRA and CDR2 as YSYEKL. Germline trimming cut 1 base from V and 4 bases from J; bases unmatched to any gene: 6. The CDR3 has 15 residues. In DNA form, the CDR3 reads TGCGCCAGCAGCCAAGTGCTGCGGGGGGCGTACGAGCAGTACTTC. Protein sequence: CASSQVLRGAYEQYF.

This clonotype was seen ten or more times. The CDR3 reads CASSPPPGAGEKLFF. For the CDR3, the DNA is TGTGCCAGCAGTCCCCCCCCGGGGGCTGGGGAAAAACTGTTTTTT. The chain couples TRBV6-5 to TRBJ1-4; D perhaps matches TRBD1 (6 bases). V was cut by 5 bases and J by 8 bases, with 18 bases left in between. Germline CDR1 and CDR2: MNHEY and SVGAGI. The CDR3 runs 15 residues.

Only a few counts were recorded for this clonotype. This rearrangement joins TRBV4-3 to TRBJ2-7; D not certain. Trimming shortened V by 3 bases and J by 2 bases, and 11 bases separated the two germline ends. CDR3 length: 14 residues. CDR1 and CDR2 (germline): LGHNA, YSLEER. The CDR3 bases are TGCGCCAGCAGCCACTCTCTGGAAGCCTACGAGCAGTACTTC. It is translated as CASSHSLEAYEQYF.

This clonotype was seen a handful of times. The chain combines TRBV13 with TRBJ1-1, with D tentatively TRBD1 (6 bases). The V end was cut by 7 bases, the J end by 5 bases, with 17 bases between. Germline V gene sequence: CDR1 PRHDT, CDR2 FYEKMQ (reference sequence). The CDR3 is 14 residues long. The CDR3 bases are TGTGCCAGCACGCCGGGGGCGATAGGGACTGAAGCTTTCTTT. It is translated as CASTPGAIGTEAFF.

This clonotype was counted between two and nine times. The rearrangement joins TRBV7-9 to TRBJ2-5, with D perhaps TRBD1 or TRBD2 (5 bases each). CDR3 size: 15 residues. V lost 1 base to trimming and J lost 5 bases, with 14 bases between them. Germline assignment: CDR1 SEHNR and CDR2 FQNEAQ (reference sequence). CDR3 in amino acids: CASSLVGVGDETQYF. CDR3 DNA: TGTGCCAGCAGCTTAGTGGGGGTCGGGGACGAGACCCAGTACTTC.

The rearrangement joins TRBV7-9 to TRBJ2-5; TRBD2 matches at 15 bases. The germline V gene encodes CDR1 SEHNR and CDR2 FQNEAQ (reference sequence). The CDR3 sequence is 19 residues long. V shed 8 bases, J shed 4 bases, and the junction held 17 bases outside the gene matches. CDR3: CASGHPPGTSGGQGETQYF. The CDR3 coding sequence is TGTGCCAGCGGCCACCCACCGGGGACTAGCGGGGGGCAAGGAGAGACCCAGTACTTC.

The rearrangement uses TRBV4-1 and TRBJ1-6; tentative D call: TRBD1 (6 bases). V gave up 2 bases and J gave up 4 bases, with 12 bases separating them. The CDR3 is 16 residues long. CDR1 is MGHRA and CDR2 is YSYEKL in the germline V gene. DNA of the CDR3: TGCGCCAGCAGCCAACCCGGACAGCAATATAATTCACCCCTCCACTTT. It specifies CASSQPGQQYNSPLHF.

This chain links TRBV10-3 with TRBJ2-1, with D perhaps matching TRBD1 or TRBD2 (5 bases each). Germline CDR1 is ENHRY and CDR2 is SYGVKD. This CDR3 comprises 16 residues. Trimming pared 4 bases from V and 5 bases from J, leaving 18 bases between. For the CDR3, the DNA is TGTGCCATCAGTGGGGACGAGGCAGTCCATCACAATGAGCAGTTCTTC. It yields the protein CAISGDEAVHHNEQFF.

This clonotype has more than one count but fewer than ten. This chain links TRBV7-8 with TRBJ2-1, with D perhaps matching TRBD2 (6 bases). V dropped 4 bases and J dropped 10 bases, with 11 bases sitting between them. CDR3 length equals 12 residues. CDR1 is SGHVS and CDR2 is FQNEAQ in the germline V gene. CDR3 coding DNA: TGTGCCAGCAGCTCCCGGACTATCGAGCAGTTCTTC. Amino acid sequence: CASSSRTIEQFF.

This chain joins TRBV6-2 or TRBV6-3 and TRBJ2-1; D might be TRBD2 (7 bases). V was pared by 2 bases and J by 4 bases, with 18 bases between. The CDR3 extends over 17 amino acids. The germline CDR1 and CDR2 sequences are MNHEY and SVGEGT. The CDR3 sequence: CASSYRTRGTFYNEQFF. In DNA, the CDR3 is TGTGCCAGCAGTTACCGGACTAGGGGGACCTTTTACAATGAGCAGTTCTTC.

The genes are TRBV20-1 and TRBJ2-2; 10 positions agree with TRBD1. The CDR3 length is 15 residues. CDR1 DFQATT and CDR2 SNEGSKA come from the germline V gene (reference sequence). The ends lost 6 bases at V and 6 bases at J; junction bases unmatched: 10. Here the CDR3 DNA reads TGCAGTGCGAGACCCGGGACAGGGGTGGCCGGGGAGCTGTTTTTT. Amino acids: CSARPGTGVAGELFF.

V and J are TRBV4-3 and TRBJ2-7; D gene unclear. The CDR3 totals 16 residues. The germline CDR1 and CDR2 sequences are LGHNA and YSLEER. V was clipped by 0 bases and J by 0 bases, with 12 bases between them. Here the CDR3 DNA reads TGCGCCAGCAGCCAAGATGTTGGGTGGGGCTCCTACGAGCAGTACTTC. Protein: CASSQDVGWGSYEQYF.

This clonotype was seen ten or more times. The chain links TRBV7-6 to TRBJ2-2, with TRBD2 matching over 11 bases. The CDR3 extends over 19 amino acids. Trimming cost V 5 bases and J 4 bases; bases outside gene matches: 15. Germline CDR1 is SGHVS and CDR2 is FNYEAQ. The CDR3 is CASSPKTSGGRNLTGELFF. DNA for the CDR3: TGTGCCAGCAGCCCTAAAACTAGCGGGGGCCGAAACCTCACCGGGGAGCTGTTTTTT.

The gene calls are TRBV5-5 and TRBJ2-3; no clear D. V lost 4 bases and J 3 bases, leaving 12 bases between the germline ends. The CDR3 is made up of 14 amino acids. The germline V gene encodes CDR1 SGHKS and CDR2 YYEKEE (reference sequence). This chain's CDR3 is CASSRDLETDTQYF. The CDR3 DNA is TGTGCCAGCAGCCGAGACCTGGAGACAGATACGCAGTATTTT.

This clonotype was recorded many times. The chain uses TRBV29-1 and TRBJ2-1; 8 positions match TRBD1. The CDR3 consists of 14 residues. V trimming: 6 bases; J trimming: 1 base; junction bases outside the gene matches: 5. Germline loops: CDR1 SQVTM, CDR2 ANQGSEA. The CDR3 sequence: CSVSGQGSYNEQFF. The CDR3 DNA reads as TGCAGCGTGTCCGGACAGGGTTCCTACAATGAGCAGTTCTTC.

This clonotype appeared a few times. The chain combines TRBV7-8 with TRBJ1-2; D is possibly TRBD1 (5 bases). Trimming pared 5 bases from V and 0 bases from J, leaving 10 bases between. Germline CDR1 reads SGHVS; CDR2 reads FQNEAQ. CDR3 length equals 14 residues. The CDR3 region has the DNA TGTGCCAGCAGCCAGACAGTCCCTAACTATGGCTACACCTTC. This gives the protein CASSQTVPNYGYTF.

This clonotype has only a few counts. This sequence joins TRBV10-3 and TRBJ2-5; 9 positions agree with TRBD2. The CDR3 sequence is 13 residues long. The V gene end was trimmed by 10 bases and the J gene end by 1 base; junction bases not matched to a gene: 4. Germline lookup yields CDR1 ENHRY and CDR2 SYGVKD. CDR3 nucleotides: TGTGCCAGTCGACTAGCGGCCCAAGAGACCCAGTACTTC. It encodes CASRLAAQETQYF.

This clonotype was seen ten or more times. The chain recombines TRBV4-3 with TRBJ2-2; no definite D call. Trimming pared 0 bases from V and 5 bases from J, leaving 13 bases between. The CDR3 covers 16 residues. Per the germline V gene, CDR1 is LGHNA and CDR2 is YSLEER. CDR3 nucleotide sequence: TGCGCCAGCAGCCAAGATCCGGCAGGAGAAACCGGGGAGCTGTTTTTT. Protein sequence: CASSQDPAGETGELFF.

The chain couples TRBV14 to TRBJ2-5; D unresolved. The CDR3 is 14 residues long. V was cut by 1 base and J by 1 base, with 7 bases left in between. The germline gives CDR1 SGHDN, CDR2 FVKESK. The CDR3 here is CASSQGVGQETQYF. The CDR3 coding sequence is TGTGCCAGCAGCCAAGGGGTCGGCCAAGAGACCCAGTACTTC.

The sample holds many counts of this clonotype. The genes are TRBV12-3 or TRBV12-4 and TRBJ1-5; unclear D gene. The CDR3 is 13 amino acids. The ends were cut back, 0 bases at V and 7 bases at J, with 7 bases in the middle. For the CDR3, the DNA is TGTGCCAGCAGTTTAGCGCTGTGGCAGCCCCAGCATTTT. Its translation is CASSLALWQPQHF.

This clonotype was seen many times. The rearrangement links TRBV6-2 or TRBV6-3 to TRBJ1-2; no firm D call. The CDR3 contains 13 residues. V was pared by 8 bases and J by 2 bases, with 12 bases between. Germline CDR1 is MNHEY and CDR2 is SVGEGT. The CDR3 is CASSTTENYGYTF. CDR3 nucleotides: TGTGCCAGCTCAACGACCGAGAACTATGGCTACACCTTC.

V gene TRBV5-4 combines with J gene TRBJ1-1; possible D gene TRBD1, 6 bases. Germline assignment: CDR1 SGHNT and CDR2 YYREEE (reference sequence). The CDR3 spans 15 residues. V lost 4 bases and J 3 bases, leaving 16 bases between the germline ends. In nucleotides, the CDR3 is TGTGCCAGCAGCCCGTCCTGGGGGGGGCACACTGAAGCTTTCTTT. This sequence encodes CASSPSWGGHTEAFF.

This clonotype was seen a handful of times. The chain is built from TRBV29-1 and TRBJ2-7; 7 bases align to TRBD1. Germline values: CDR1 SQVTM, CDR2 ANQGSEA. Losses at the gene ends were 0 bases for V and 2 bases for J; bases not matched to a gene: 7. The CDR3 has 15 amino acids. CDR3 in amino acids: CSVEETGTETYEQYF. DNA of the CDR3: TGCAGCGTTGAAGAAACCGGGACAGAGACCTACGAGCAGTACTTC.

This clonotype was detected many times. This rearrangement joins TRBV4-1 to TRBJ2-1; D unresolved. The CDR3 is made up of 13 amino acids. Trimming shortened V by 3 bases and J by 8 bases, and 11 bases separated the two germline ends. The germline CDR1 and CDR2 sequences are MGHRA and YSYEKL. CDR3 sequence (DNA): TGCGCCAGCAGCCAGTTGCCTAGAGATGAGCAGTTCTTC. Translating gives CASSQLPRDEQFF.